This T cell receptor beta chain was recorded in a study of CD8 T cells in ankylosing spondylitis. General study points: Relatively rare in peripheral blood, disease-linked clones were also CD8+. In ankylosing spondylitis blood, a motif of about 8 highly homologous TCR beta variants appeared characteristic. Prior literature has documented some motif variants in synovial fluid and blood from reactive arthritis. Reportedly, disease-linked clones are significantly enriched in ankylosing spondylitis patients' matched synovial fluid.

Germline CDR1 and CDR2: MGHRA and YSYEKL. The CDR3 is made up of 17 amino acids. Unmatched junction bases numbered 11, after V lost 3 bases and J lost 5 bases. In TCRdb, the 5' RACE reads were re-called with MiXCR into one record per CDR3 protein. The sample has under 250,000 distinct CDR3 sequences, about 7.3% seen once. This clonotype was counted ten times or more. The target antigen is unknown. This receptor was taken from a male donor with ankylosing spondylitis. V usage is TRBV4-1 and J usage is TRBJ1-3; 9 bases are a match to TRBD1. Sequencing was done on a sample of blood, either unsorted or a sorted T cell fraction (not recorded which). As DNA, the CDR3 is TGCGCCAGCAGCCATCCCCGAGGGGGGACAGGGAGAAACACCATATATTTT. Its protein is CASSHPRGGTGRNTIYF.